These 6 T cell receptor beta chains were sequenced from one sample in a study of CXCR3-negative and CXCR3-positive naive CD8 T cells. It was by 5' RACE with UMI labels that the TRB cDNA libraries were prepared. TCRdb reanalyzed the 5' RACE reads, giving one entry per CDR3 protein sequence and no DNA. The specimen's table records 45,000 to 65,000 distinct CDR3 sequences. Sequencing used memory CD8+ T cells from blood. All receptors come from a human donor in good health. Some clones in this sample may be carry-over from other donors' samples.

The chain recombines TRBV20-1 with TRBJ2-1; TCRdb picks TRBD2, but there is no DNA to check that call. Germline V CDR1 and CDR2: DFQATT, SNEGSKA (reference sequence). The CDR3 runs to 16 residues. The CDR3 protein is CSARDLAGGDANEQFF.

V gene TRBV28 combines with J gene TRBJ2-1. The CDR3 covers 12 residues. Germline loops: CDR1 MDHEN, CDR2 SYDVKM. CDR3: CASSLGENEQFF.

This chain joins TRBV20-1 and TRBJ2-1. Germline V gene sequence: CDR1 DFQATT, CDR2 SNEGSKA (reference sequence). The CDR3 has 14 residues. CDR3 amino acids: CSARDPGVYNEQFF.

The chain is built from TRBV5-1 and TRBJ2-2; no DNA is available, so the TRBD1 call from TCRdb remains unchecked. This CDR3 comprises 15 residues. Germline V gene lookup returns CDR1 SGHRS and CDR2 YFSETQ. CDR3 amino acids: CASSLASGQGLELFF.

This rearrangement joins TRBV29-1 to TRBJ1-2; the TRBD1 assignment by TCRdb is unverifiable without DNA. Germline V gives CDR1 SQVTM, CDR2 ANQGSEA. The CDR3 has 13 amino acids. The CDR3 spells CSSRTPGPGGYTF.

CDR3 amino acids: CSGQGIGTETQYF. This chain connects TRBV29-1 to TRBJ2-5; TCRdb returns TRBD1, unconfirmable since there is no DNA. The CDR3 length is 13 residues. Germline V gene lookup returns CDR1 SQVTM and CDR2 ANQGSEA. The full variable domain, rest sourced from reference TRBV29-1 and TRBJ2-5, is SAVISQKPSRDICQRGTSLTIQCQVDSQVTMMFWYRQQPGQSLTLIATANQGSEATYESGFVIDKFPISRPNLTFSTLTVSNMSPEDSSIYLCSGQGIGTETQYFGPGTRLLVL.